What follows describes a single T cell receptor (beta chain). The sample's treatment: roughly 18 received Ad26.COV2.S at low or high dose, single or two shots; 5 received placebo; per-sample allocation not given. Material that was analyzed had been drawn on day 63 after the first vaccine or placebo injection. The study used a vaccine consisting of an Ad26 vector that expressed Wuhan-strain SARS-CoV-2 spike. Method: immunoSEQ multiplex PCR; TCRdb's copy keeps in-frame clones and lacks some. The table has 300,000 to 400,000 clones, around 86% seen once; the top ten hold about 3%. The source of the sample is a study of Ad26.COV2.S vaccination and SARS-CoV-2 variants. Study background: The study gave Ad26.COV2.S intramuscularly, once or twice 56 days apart.

V lost 2 bases, J lost 6 bases, and 11 bases lay in between. Germline-derived CDR1 and CDR2 are MNHEY and SVGAGI. The CDR3 has 15 residues. The receptor comes from a person aged 18-60 years who received the Ad26.COV2.S COVID-19 vaccine or a placebo. The specimen comprised peripheral blood, sampled in a trial of Ad26.COV2.S vaccine versus placebo. The chain employs TRBV6-5 and TRBJ1-6; D perhaps matches TRBD1 (6 bases). CDR3 in DNA: TGTGCCAGCAGTTACATGCAGGGGATTAATTCACCCCTCCACTTT. Its protein is CASSYMQGINSPLHF.